Each of the 8 T cell receptor beta chains below was sequenced from the same sample in a study of regulatory T cells in long-lasting Graves disease. HTBI primers from iRepertoire and Arm-PCR of CDR3 regions yielded the TCR beta libraries. TCRdb reprocessed the multiplex PCR reads via MiXCR and lists one record per CDR3 protein. This repertoire shows roughly 450,000 distinct CDR3 sequences, less than 25% found once; its top ten account for about 8.3%. The sample's time point: persistent/refractory GD, antithyroid drugs over 5 years with positive TRAb. Generation of the TCR library employed RNA extracted from PBMCs. Sample: peripheral blood mononuclear cells (PBMCs), taken when the disease was refractory, from a patient treated with antithyroid drugs. The receptors originated from a female donor with Graves disease.

This clonotype was detected only once. The chain recombines TRBV10-3 with TRBJ2-3, with no clear D. The V gene lost 3 bases and the J gene lost 2 bases, with 6 bases spanning the gap. The CDR3 length is 13 residues. CDR1 and CDR2 (germline): ENHRY, SYGVKD. The CDR3 sequence: CAISERDTDTQYF. CDR3 DNA sequence: TGTGCCATCAGTGAAAGGGACACAGATACGCAGTATTTT.

This clonotype turned up a few times. This chain joins TRBV27 and TRBJ1-3, with D tentatively TRBD1 (6 bases). The germline CDR1 and CDR2 sequences are MNHEY and SMNVEV (reference sequence). There are 13 residues in the CDR3. V lost 11 bases to trimming and J lost 0 bases, with 11 bases between them. CDR3 sequence (DNA): TGTGCCTCGGGGGCGAGCTCTGGAAACACCATATATTTT. Translation gives CASGASSGNTIYF.

This clonotype has a count of ten or more. V usage is TRBV24-1 and J usage is TRBJ2-4; D gene ambiguous. This CDR3 has 16 amino acids. The germline V gene encodes CDR1 KGHDR and CDR2 SFDVKD. V shed 4 bases and J shed 7 bases, with 19 bases lying between them. CDR3 bases: TGTGCCACCAGTGACGCTGACGGCTCGGTTGGGAACATTCAGTACTTC. Protein product: CATSDADGSVGNIQYF.

Worth noting for this clonotype: A much larger clone lies a single base off, so this may be a read error. The genes are TRBV6-2 or TRBV6-3 and TRBJ2-7; a possible D gene is TRBD2 (5 bases). The CDR3 loop spans 15 amino acids. Germline lookup yields CDR1 MNHEY and CDR2 SVGEGT. V lost 0 bases, J lost 2 bases, and 11 bases lay in between. The CDR3 reads CASSYSADPPYEQYF. CDR3 coding DNA: TGTGCCAGCAGTTACTCAGCGGATCCCCCCTACGAGCAGTACTTC.

The chain uses TRBV30 and TRBJ2-7, with no clear D. Trimming stripped 0 bases from V and 3 bases from J, with 9 bases between. The CDR3 runs 13 residues. The germline V gene has CDR1 GTSNPN and CDR2 SVGIG (reference sequence). The CDR3 reads CAWSVKGNYEQYF. DNA of the CDR3: TGTGCCTGGAGTGTAAAAGGTAACTACGAGCAGTACTTC.

In this sample, this clonotype turned up many times. The chain employs TRBV9 and TRBJ2-5; D unresolved. V was cut by 0 bases and J by 5 bases, with 11 bases left in between. Germline loops: CDR1 SGDLS, CDR2 YYNGEE. There are 14 residues in the CDR3. The CDR3: CASSVALNGETQYF. The CDR3 nucleotides are TGTGCCAGCAGCGTAGCACTAAATGGGGAGACCCAGTACTTC. Together with reference TRBV9 and TRBJ2-5, the CDR3 gives the full variable domain: DSGVTQTPKHLITATGQRVTLRCSPRSGDLSVYWYQQSLDQGLQFLIQYYNGEERAKGNILERFSAQQFPDLHSELNLSSLELGDSALYFCASSVALNGETQYFGPGTRLLVL.

The rearrangement uses TRBV3-1 and TRBJ1-5; perhaps TRBD1 as D (5 bases). Trimming cost V 2 bases and J 4 bases, with 12 bases left between them. The CDR3 totals 15 residues. The V gene's germline CDR1 is LGHDT and CDR2 YNNKEL (reference sequence). CDR3 region: CASSQWDGANQPQHF. Here the CDR3 DNA reads TGTGCCAGCAGCCAATGGGATGGGGCTAATCAGCCCCAGCATTTT. The whole variable domain, remainder taken from reference TRBV3-1 and TRBJ1-5, is DTAVSQTPKYLVTQMGNDKSIKCEQNLGHDTMYWYKQDSKKFLKIMFSYNNKELIINETVPNRFSPKSPDKAHLNLHINSLELGDSAVYFCASSQWDGANQPQHFGDGTRLSIL.

Points on this clonotype: A junction end diverges from the germline sequence, so it may reflect a read error. CDR3 amino acids: CASSPGQNTGELVF. CDR3 DNA sequence: TGTGCCAGCAGTCCTGGACAGAACACCGGGGAGCTGGTTTTT. V and J are TRBV28 and TRBJ2-2; D may be TRBD1 (6 bases). The CDR3 has 14 residues. Germline-derived CDR1 and CDR2 are MDHEN and SYDVKM.